The subject of this entry is one TCR beta chain. Sequencing used immunoSEQ multiplex PCR; TCRdb keeps in-frame clones, though not all of them. The table shows approximately 58,000 clones, with roughly 90% occurring only once. The data originate from a study of T cell changes during pregnancy in multiple sclerosis. Per the germline V gene, CDR1 is SGDLS and CDR2 is YYNGEE. J gave up 3 bases and V 1 base, and 5 bases lay outside the gene matches. This CDR3 has 16 amino acids. The genes are TRBV9 and TRBJ2-2, with 8 bases aligning to TRBD2. The sample in question was CD4+ T cells from peripheral blood mononuclear cells, obtained after pregnancy. This sequence was found in a female donor in good health, enrolled as a control in a pregnancy study. The CDR3 DNA reads as TGTGCCAGCAGCGTAAGTGCGGGGGGTCACACCGGGGAGCTGTTTTTT. This translates into CASSVSAGGHTGELFF.